The source of this T cell receptor beta chain is a study of CD8+CD57+ T cells in acquired aplastic anemia. The CDR3 extends over 15 amino acids. V was shortened by 0 bases and J by 0 bases, with 11 bases between the two germline ends. CDR1 is DFQATT, CDR2 SNEGSKA, per germline (reference sequence). Profiles of TCR beta VDJ and CDR3 were generated from a genomic DNA template. TCRdb recomputed calls from the reads with MiXCR, one row per CDR3 protein. The table includes a few hundred thousand distinct CDR3 sequences, 34% detected once. This clonotype was observed at least ten times. Its antigen remains unknown. The study's findings and limits: The same twenty-nine CD8+ CDR3 sequences occurred in patients and in controls.

The specimen was sorted CD4+, CD8+, or CD8+CD57+ T cells (not recorded which) from PBMCs. This TCR was sampled from a human donor in good health, serving as a control. This rearrangement joins TRBV20-1 to TRBJ1-1; tentatively, D is TRBD1 (5 bases). Here the CDR3 reads CSARDQRGLNTEAFF. DNA for the CDR3: TGCAGTGCTAGAGATCAAAGGGGTTTGAACACTGAAGCTTTCTTT.